Listed here is a single T cell receptor (beta chain). These data are taken from a study of blood T cell repertoires in COVID-19. Study-level background: Spain, Italy and the United States supplied samples that represented acute and convalescent COVID-19.

Per the authors' pipeline: Reference gene primer amplification gave nucleated cell count estimates. The data were produced by immunoSEQ multiplex PCR, yet TCRdb's version contains in-frame clones alone and is incomplete. V, J and clone size reflect that table, while D and trimming were determined from the DNA. The profile shows about 240,000 clones, about 82% of them singletons. The CDR3 runs to 16 residues. The trim removed 2 bases at V and 0 bases at J, leaving 4 bases unmatched. Germline V gene lookup returns CDR1 KGHSH and CDR2 LQKENI. The specimen was peripheral blood. The chain recombines TRBV18 with TRBJ1-3; 7 nucleotides align to TRBD1. The sequence was collected from a man older than 75 with acute or convalescent COVID-19. CDR3 nucleotides: TGTGCCAGCTCACCATCCCGGACAGGCTCTGGAAACACCATATATTTT. This codes for CASSPSRTGSGNTIYF.